These 30 T cell receptor beta chains were sequenced from one sample in a study of T cells in localized non-small cell lung cancer. This table comes from immunoSEQ multiplex PCR, and its TCRdb copy is limited to in-frame clones, with some not included. Of tens of thousands of clones listed, roughly 90% were seen once; the top ten hold roughly 4%. Sample: peripheral blood mononuclear cells, taken before any cancer treatment. These receptor sequences come from a woman aged 40 to 75 with stage III lung adenocarcinoma.

The CDR3 here is CASSYSGTGDTEAFF. CDR3 bases: TGTGCCAGCAGTTACTCCGGGACAGGGGACACTGAAGCTTTCTTT. The chain recombines TRBV6-5 with TRBJ1-1, with 10 bases fitting TRBD1. CDR3 size: 15 residues. Losses at the gene ends were 0 bases for V and 3 bases for J; bases not matched to a gene: 1. CDR1 is MNHEY, CDR2 SVGAGI, per germline.

The chain joins TRBV28 to TRBJ1-2, with 7 bases aligning to TRBD1. The CDR3 is made up of 13 amino acids. After removal of 4 bases from V and 3 bases from J, the junction contained 2 bases not matched to a gene. CDR1 and CDR2 from the germline V gene are MDHEN and SYDVKM. CDR3 sequence (DNA): TGTGCCAGCAGTTCCGGACAGGACTATGGCTACACCTTC. The encoded protein is CASSSGQDYGYTF.

The chain recombines TRBV18 with TRBJ2-7, with TRBD1 matching over 10 bases. The CDR3 extends over 15 amino acids. From germline, CDR1 is KGHSH and CDR2 LQKENI. V dropped 3 bases and J dropped 0; count of bases not matched to a gene: 2. In nucleotides, the CDR3 is TGTGCCAGCTCACCGGGACAGGGGACCTCCTACGAGCAGTACTTC. As protein: CASSPGQGTSYEQYF.

This chain uses TRBV5-1 with TRBJ1-6, with 8 bases fitting TRBD1. Germline V gene sequence: CDR1 SGHRS, CDR2 YFSETQ. The V and J ends lost 3 bases and 9 bases, in that order; junction bases with no gene match: 5. The CDR3 totals 14 residues. The CDR3 sequence is CASSYGQGVSPLHF. The CDR3 nucleotides read TGCGCCAGCAGCTACGGACAGGGAGTTTCACCCCTCCACTTT.

J is TRBJ2-5 and V is TRBV5-6; D ambiguous. CDR3 size: 11 residues. V lost 3 bases to trimming and J lost 1 base, with 1 base between them. Germline V gene sequence: CDR1 SGHDT, CDR2 YYEEEE. The CDR3 DNA sequence: TGTGCCAGCAGCTCCCAAGAGACCCAGTACTTC. Its protein is CASSSQETQYF.

The chain links TRBV5-4 to TRBJ1-2, with D possibly matching TRBD1 (6 bases). The CDR3 runs 13 residues. V was trimmed by 2 bases and J by 8 bases, leaving 13 bases between them. Germline CDR1 reads SGHNT; CDR2 reads YYREEE (reference sequence). The CDR3 loop is CASSFMGGEGYTF. The CDR3 coding sequence is TGTGCCAGCAGCTTTATGGGGGGCGAAGGCTACACCTTC.

The J gene is TRBJ1-4, the V gene TRBV28; no definite D call. CDR1 MDHEN and CDR2 SYDVKM come from the germline V gene. V shed 9 bases and J shed 8 bases, with 16 bases lying between them. The CDR3 sequence is 13 residues long. CDR3 sequence: CASKQSPNEKLFF. The CDR3 DNA follows: TGTGCCAGTAAACAGTCCCCCAACGAAAAACTGTTTTTT.

V is TRBV5-1 and J is TRBJ2-7, with 10 bases matching TRBD1. CDR3 length: 13 residues. Germline assignment: CDR1 SGHRS and CDR2 YFSETQ. Unmatched junction bases numbered 6, after V lost 7 bases and J lost 5 bases. The CDR3 loop is CASSGTGVDEQYF. In nucleotides, the CDR3 is TGCGCCAGCTCCGGGACAGGGGTTGACGAGCAGTACTTC.

The chain carries TRBV7-9 and TRBJ2-5, with 7 bases that match TRBD2. Germline values: CDR1 SEHNR, CDR2 FQNEAQ (reference sequence). The CDR3 spans 15 residues. Trimming cost V 3 bases and J 1 base; bases outside gene matches: 5. CDR3 amino acids: CASSFPSGVQETQYF. The CDR3 DNA reads TGTGCCAGCAGCTTCCCTAGCGGCGTCCAAGAGACCCAGTACTTC.

The chain recombines TRBV5-1 with TRBJ1-2, with D unresolved. V was pared by 0 bases and J by 6 bases, with 12 bases between. The CDR3 runs 14 residues. Germline CDR1 is SGHRS and CDR2 is YFSETQ. The DNA for the CDR3 is TGCGCCAGCAGCTTGGCCGAGGGTTTCGATGGCTACACCTTC. It encodes CASSLAEGFDGYTF. The complete variable domain, with remaining parts taken from reference TRBV5-1 and TRBJ1-2, reads KAGVTQTPRYLIKTRGQQVTLSCSPISGHRSVSWYQQTPGQGLQFLFEYFSETQRNKGNFPGRFSGRQFSNSRSEMNVSTLELGDSALYLCASSLAEGFDGYTFGSGTRLTVV.

The chain uses TRBV6-6 and TRBJ1-1; D is perhaps TRBD1 (5 bases). Germline CDR1 is MNHNY and CDR2 is SVGAGI (reference sequence). The CDR3 has 14 residues. Trimming took off 4 bases at V and 0 bases at J, with 9 bases between the two ends. The CDR3 loop reads CASSWGLMNTEAFF. The CDR3, as DNA: TGTGCCAGCAGTTGGGGACTGATGAACACTGAAGCTTTCTTT.

The J gene is TRBJ1-2, the V gene TRBV2, with D hard to call. This CDR3 comprises 14 residues. The germline V gene encodes CDR1 SNHLY and CDR2 FYNNEI. The V end lost 5 bases, the J end lost 5 bases, and 15 bases lay between the germline ends. CDR3 residues: CASSKVEPRYGYTF. The CDR3 DNA is TGTGCCAGCAGTAAGGTGGAGCCCCGATATGGCTACACCTTC. Filled out from reference TRBV2 and TRBJ1-2, the complete variable domain reads EPEVTQTPSHQVTQMGQEVILRCVPISNHLYFYWYRQILGQKVEFLVSFYNNEISEKSEIFDDQFSVERPDGSNFTLKIRSTKLEDSAMYFCASSKVEPRYGYTFGSGTRLTVV.

This clone was seen a handful of times. The chain combines TRBV6-5 with TRBJ1-2; D remains unclear. V gave up 7 bases and J gave up 8 bases, with 14 bases separating them. The length of the CDR3 is 12 residues. Germline loops: CDR1 MNHEY, CDR2 SVGAGI. Here the CDR3 DNA reads TGTGCCAGCAAAGGAACCCCTCAAGGCTACACCTTC. Translating gives CASKGTPQGYTF.

The chain joins TRBV2 to TRBJ1-3, with 8 bases aligning to TRBD1. With V trimmed by 3 bases and J by 1 base, 5 bases remained unmatched. This CDR3 spans 16 amino acids. Germline CDR1 and CDR2: SNHLY and FYNNEI. Here the CDR3 reads CASSEDRAFSGNTIYF. In DNA, the CDR3 is TGTGCCAGCAGTGAGGACAGGGCGTTTTCTGGAAACACCATATATTTT.

The V call is TRBV7-8, the J call TRBJ2-2, with 8 nucleotides matching TRBD2. Trimming removed 3 bases from V and 2 bases from J; junction bases left unmatched: 11. This CDR3 is built from 18 residues. CDR1 and CDR2 from the germline V gene are SGHVS and FQNEAQ. For the CDR3, the DNA is TGTGCCAGCAGCTTTAGATGGGGCGGGAGGCTTAACACCGGGGAGCTGTTTTTT. Translation: CASSFRWGGRLNTGELFF.

The chain carries TRBV7-9 and TRBJ2-7; no clear D. CDR1 and CDR2 (germline): SEHNR, FQNEAQ (reference sequence). With 1 base removed from V and 3 bases from J, the gap between germline ends came to 7 bases. The CDR3 sequence is 13 residues long. The CDR3 loop is CASSLEHLYEQYF. CDR3 coding DNA: TGTGCCAGCAGCTTAGAACATCTCTACGAGCAGTACTTC.

The rearrangement uses TRBV28 and TRBJ2-7; 9 bases are a match to TRBD2. Per the germline V gene, CDR1 is MDHEN and CDR2 is SYDVKM. The CDR3 has 14 residues. The trim removed 2 bases at V and 3 bases at J, leaving 2 bases unmatched. CDR3 bases: TGTGCCAGCAGTTTAAGACTAGCGGACTACGAGCAGTACTTC. Protein: CASSLRLADYEQYF.

This sequence joins TRBV4-2 and TRBJ2-7; 10 nucleotides agree with TRBD2. Germline V gene data show CDR1 as LGHNA and CDR2 as YNFKEQ. The CDR3 contains 16 residues. J lost 5 bases, V lost 1 base, and 8 bases had no gene match. The CDR3 coding sequence is TGTGCCAGCAGCCAAGCGGGAGCGGGAGGGGGGGACGAGCAGTACTTC. Amino acids: CASSQAGAGGGDEQYF.

This chain uses TRBV4-2 with TRBJ2-2; D perhaps matches TRBD2 (5 bases). In germline, CDR1 is LGHNA, CDR2 YNFKEQ. Deletions cut 0 bases from V and 1 base from J, with 9 bases between. The CDR3 has 16 residues. Here the CDR3 DNA reads TGTGCCAGCAGCCAAGAAGAGGGCGGGAACACCGGGGAGCTGTTTTTT. This gives the protein CASSQEEGGNTGELFF.

The chain couples TRBV7-9 to TRBJ2-7; no firm D call. The V gene lost 5 bases and the J gene lost 0 bases, with 11 bases spanning the gap. Germline CDR1 SEHNR, CDR2 FQNEAQ (reference sequence). CDR3 length: 14 amino acids. The CDR3 reads CASSKSPASYEQYF. The DNA of the CDR3 is TGTGCCAGCAGCAAGTCTCCTGCCTCCTACGAGCAGTACTTC.

This chain joins TRBV28 and TRBJ2-1; 14 positions match TRBD2. V was clipped by 0 bases and J by 7 bases; unmatched bases: 8. The germline CDR1 and CDR2 sequences are MDHEN and SYDVKM. The CDR3 runs to 18 residues. The CDR3 DNA is TGTGCCAGCAGTTTATGGCCCGGGACTAGCGGGAGTAGGAATGAGCAGTTCTTC. Protein product: CASSLWPGTSGSRNEQFF.

This clone is a singleton in its sample. This rearrangement joins TRBV19 to TRBJ2-5, with D perhaps TRBD2 (6 bases). V lost 3 bases and J lost 0, with 11 bases in between. The CDR3 runs 15 residues. Germline-derived CDR1 and CDR2 are LNHDA and SQIVND (reference sequence). The CDR3 sequence: CASSIGGAYQETQYF. CDR3 coding DNA: TGTGCCAGTAGTATCGGAGGGGCGTACCAAGAGACCCAGTACTTC.

This clone was seen a handful of times. The chain recombines TRBV2 with TRBJ2-7; 8 bases match TRBD1. CDR3 length equals 13 residues. The germline V gene has CDR1 SNHLY and CDR2 FYNNEI. The V segment lost 2 bases and the J segment 6 bases; nucleotides outside the gene matches: 3. The CDR3 sequence is CASSEQGAGEQYF. The CDR3 DNA is TGTGCCAGCAGTGAACAGGGGGCGGGCGAGCAGTACTTC.

J is TRBJ2-5 and V is TRBV19, with 8 nucleotides matching TRBD1. Per germline, CDR1 LNHDA and CDR2 SQIVND (reference sequence). J was trimmed by 5 bases and V by 5 bases; bases with no gene match: 7. This CDR3 spans 14 amino acids. The CDR3 nucleotides are TGTGCCAGTAGTTTAACAGGGGGTTCGGAGACCCAGTACTTC. It is translated as CASSLTGGSETQYF. The full variable domain, in which reference TRBV19 and TRBJ2-5 provide the parts outside the CDR3, is DGGITQSPKYLFRKEGQNVTLSCEQNLNHDAMYWYRQDPGQGLRLIYYSQIVNDFQKGDIAEGYSVSREKKESFPLTVTSAQKNPTAFYLCASSLTGGSETQYFGPGTRLLVL.

The V and J genes are TRBV19 and TRBJ1-1, with D unclear. Germline CDR1 reads LNHDA; CDR2 reads SQIVND (reference sequence). The germline V and J ends were trimmed by 1 base and 3 bases, with 12 bases remaining between them. The CDR3 totals 15 residues. The CDR3 sequence: CASSIGALRDTEAFF. The CDR3 DNA follows: TGTGCCAGTAGTATAGGGGCTCTGAGGGACACTGAAGCTTTCTTT.

V gene TRBV19 combines with J gene TRBJ1-4; weak D call: TRBD1 (5 bases). This CDR3 has 14 amino acids. V lost 11 bases to trimming and J lost 8 bases, with 21 bases between them. Germline V CDR1 and CDR2: LNHDA, SQIVND (reference sequence). CDR3 sequence: CAASSRGKEEKLFF. The CDR3 DNA reads TGTGCCGCCAGCTCAAGGGGTAAAGAAGAAAAACTGTTTTTT.

The genes are TRBV7-2 and TRBJ1-2, with 7 nucleotides matching TRBD1. The V segment lost 7 bases and the J segment 8 bases; nucleotides outside the gene matches: 13. This CDR3 is built from 14 residues. Germline CDR1 and CDR2: SGHTA and FQGNSA. The CDR3 protein is CASTFEGAWVGYTF. The CDR3 nucleotides read TGTGCCAGCACTTTTGAGGGGGCATGGGTCGGCTACACCTTC.

This chain joins TRBV10-3 and TRBJ2-7; D perhaps matches TRBD1 (6 bases). This CDR3 is built from 13 residues. Between the trimmed V and J ends, which lost 10 bases and 0 bases, there was a span of 13 bases. The germline CDR1 and CDR2 sequences are ENHRY and SYGVKD. CDR3 in DNA: TGTGCCACTATTGACAGGAACTCCTACGAGCAGTACTTC. Protein product: CATIDRNSYEQYF.

V is TRBV4-1 and J is TRBJ2-1; TRBD2 matches at 10 bases. CDR1 is MGHRA, CDR2 YSYEKL, per germline. V trimming: 4 bases; J trimming: 7 bases; junction bases outside the gene matches: 7. CDR3 size: 15 residues. The CDR3 loop is CASSRTSGVINEQFF. CDR3 DNA sequence: TGCGCCAGCAGCCGTACTAGCGGGGTAATTAATGAGCAGTTCTTC.

The chain employs TRBV29-1 and TRBJ2-4; 8 bases line up with TRBD1. The trim removed 3 bases at V and 8 bases at J, leaving 9 bases unmatched. CDR3 length equals 14 residues. Germline V gene data show CDR1 as SQVTM and CDR2 as ANQGSEA. The CDR3 loop is CSVDFGQGADIQYF. In nucleotides, the CDR3 is TGCAGCGTTGACTTTGGACAGGGTGCAGACATTCAGTACTTC.